A selection of T cell receptor beta chains follows, all from one sample in a study of blood T cell repertoires in COVID-19. Libraries were prepared by immunoSEQ multiplex PCR; TCRdb keeps only in-frame clonotypes and omits some of them. This table has around 150,000 clones, 85% appearing once. Sequencing input: peripheral blood. These receptors came from a woman aged 60-75 years with COVID-19, enrolled during active disease. Each CDR3 is given with its conserved first and last residue. The size of a clone is reported for some rows only, either as once, few or many, or as a class for expanded clones.

CDR3 protein	J gene	V gene	clone size	CDR3 length
CASSSGTGGNEQFF	TRBJ2-1	TRBV5-1	NA	14
CAGSRDPKDEKLFF	TRBJ1-4	TRBV6-5	NA	14
CASSSQVYNSPLHF	TRBJ1-6	TRBV3-1/TRBV3-2	NA	14
CASSPLGGAEAFF	TRBJ1-1	TRBV3-1/TRBV3-2	NA	13
CASSLVTGRSYEQYF	TRBJ2-7	TRBV7-8	NA	15
CATSRDPPSGGNQPQHF	TRBJ1-5	TRBV15	NA	17
CASSTTGFTGELFF	TRBJ2-2	TRBV11-2	NA	14
CAISEPGLPDGYTF	TRBJ1-2	TRBV10-3	NA	14
CASSQALNQPQHF	TRBJ1-5	TRBV3-1/TRBV3-2	NA	13
CASSLTSGRIDEQFF	TRBJ2-1	TRBV5-1	NA	15
CASSFGGKQGVTGELFF	TRBJ2-2	TRBV5-1	NA	17
CASRDIYEQYF	TRBJ2-7	TRBV6-5	NA	11
CASSEMRGGSETQYF	TRBJ2-5	TRBV6-1	NA	15
CASSEGGMGAGELFF	TRBJ2-2	TRBV6-6	once	15
CASSFSSVSYEQYF	TRBJ2-7	TRBV5-5	NA	14